This T cell receptor beta chain was captured in a study of T cells after yellow fever vaccination. Study details: Low-cell-number fractions underwent preparation using SMART-Seq v4 Ultra Low Input. Study-level results: Sorted repertoires could include abundant contaminating clonotypes from bulk cells. Weaker, the secondary response peaked sooner, at day 5 versus 15.

The 5'RACE template-switching step produced TCR cDNA and added a universal primer site and UMIs. Using its own MiXCR run on the 5' RACE reads, TCRdb lists one record per CDR3 protein. Of just over 250,000 distinct CDR3 sequences in the sample, around 5.3% were seen once. The trim removed 2 bases at V and 8 bases at J, leaving 8 bases unmatched. This CDR3 has 15 amino acids. The germline V gene encodes CDR1 SGDLS and CDR2 YYNGEE. In its sample, this clonotype was seen many times. Its antigen remains unidentified. The sequence came from a man aged 18 to 29 who received the YFV17D yellow fever vaccine. This specimen consisted of CD4+ T cells sorted from PBMCs, obtained on the day of the yellow fever booster vaccination. The chain combines TRBV9 with TRBJ2-1, with 9 bases fitting TRBD1. This chain's CDR3 is CASSVWGQGYDEQFF. CDR3 nucleotides: TGTGCCAGCAGCGTGTGGGGACAGGGTTACGATGAGCAGTTCTTC.